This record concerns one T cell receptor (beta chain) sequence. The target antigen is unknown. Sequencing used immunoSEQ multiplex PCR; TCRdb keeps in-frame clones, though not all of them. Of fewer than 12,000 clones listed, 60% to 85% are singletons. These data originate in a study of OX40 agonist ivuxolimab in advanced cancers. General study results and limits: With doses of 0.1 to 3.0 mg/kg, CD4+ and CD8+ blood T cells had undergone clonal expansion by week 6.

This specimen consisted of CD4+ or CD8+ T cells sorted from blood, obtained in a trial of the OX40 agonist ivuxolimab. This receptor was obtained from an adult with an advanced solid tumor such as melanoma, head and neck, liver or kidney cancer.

DNA of the CDR3: TGTGCCAGCAGCTTAGCCAGGGGAAGTCAGCCCCAGCATTTT. Translation: CASSLARGSQPQHF. The chain has TRBV7-8 and TRBJ1-5; D might be TRBD1 (6 bases). The CDR3 totals 14 residues. CDR1 is SGHVS, CDR2 FQNEAQ, per germline. V lost 0 bases to trimming and J lost 6 bases, with 9 bases between them.